This is a list of T cell receptor beta chains from one sample in a study of technical replicates of blood from a few donors. Profiled with immunoSEQ multiplex PCR; TCRdb holds only in-frame clones, not every one. The sample includes 74,000 or so clones, roughly 96% of them seen just once. The sequencing sample was made of T cells isolated from PBMCs. The receptor source for this set is a human donor in good health. CDR3s leave out the opening cysteine and the closing phenylalanine or tryptophan. The order of the fields is D gene, V gene, CDR3 protein. A D gene is named only where the DNA matches it firmly.

d_call: NA; v_call: TRBV7-9; cdr3_aa: ASSFTLEQETQY
d_call: TRBD1; v_call: TRBV5-3; cdr3_aa: ARSLTGGNEQF
d_call: NA; v_call: TRBV6-5; cdr3_aa: ASSTLGGQPQH
d_call: NA; v_call: TRBV28; cdr3_aa: ATLSGSLNEQY
d_call: TRBD1; v_call: TRBV5-6; cdr3_aa: ASTQTGLGNTIY
d_call: TRBD2; v_call: TRBV7-3; cdr3_aa: ASSPGLATDTQY
d_call: NA; v_call: TRBV27; cdr3_aa: ASSFSKAETQY
d_call: NA; v_call: TRBV7-9; cdr3_aa: ASSLVTRNHEQY
d_call: TRBD1; v_call: TRBV29-1; cdr3_aa: SVAQGAQNEQF
d_call: TRBD2; v_call: TRBV13; cdr3_aa: ASSPPAGEGETQY
d_call: NA; v_call: TRBV7-9; cdr3_aa: ASSFQSGEKLF
d_call: TRBD2; v_call: TRBV10-1; cdr3_aa: ASSSKREGITDTQY
d_call: TRBD2; v_call: TRBV9; cdr3_aa: ASSVLSGSSYEQY
d_call: NA; v_call: TRBV13; cdr3_aa: ASSFEGVYPEAF
d_call: NA; v_call: TRBV30; cdr3_aa: AWSVGATEAF
d_call: NA; v_call: TRBV7-9; cdr3_aa: ASSLGGSYNEQF
d_call: NA; v_call: TRBV6-5; cdr3_aa: ASSQDNEKLF
d_call: TRBD1; v_call: TRBV5-6; cdr3_aa: ASSSIGTGAYGYT
d_call: TRBD1; v_call: TRBV15; cdr3_aa: ATSRGDRDTEAF
d_call: NA; v_call: TRBV4-1; cdr3_aa: ASSQGAAGQPQH
d_call: NA; v_call: TRBV4-3; cdr3_aa: ASSQANSFYPRKQSPYGYT
d_call: NA; v_call: TRBV5-1; cdr3_aa: ASSLGPSGGARKNIQY
d_call: NA; v_call: TRBV5-1; cdr3_aa: ASRGEDEKLF
d_call: TRBD1; v_call: TRBV5-4; cdr3_aa: ASSIDREYNEQF
d_call: NA; v_call: TRBV29-1; cdr3_aa: SVIRETYGYT
d_call: NA; v_call: TRBV2; cdr3_aa: ASSDATESGQPQH
d_call: TRBD1; v_call: TRBV7-8; cdr3_aa: ASTLGGAGYEQY
d_call: TRBD1; v_call: TRBV11-2; cdr3_aa: ASSLGDRVNTEAF
d_call: TRBD2; v_call: TRBV7-2; cdr3_aa: ASSRSLAGGGEQY
d_call: TRBD1; v_call: TRBV6-5; cdr3_aa: ASSYSTGAYTGELF
d_call: TRBD1; v_call: TRBV5-4; cdr3_aa: ASSLAGQGTDTQY
d_call: NA; v_call: TRBV25-1; cdr3_aa: ASSHAGKGNTIY
d_call: NA; v_call: TRBV5-1; cdr3_aa: ASSLAPGSGTGELF
d_call: NA; v_call: TRBV7-9; cdr3_aa: ASSPGQFEAF
d_call: TRBD1; v_call: TRBV9; cdr3_aa: ASSVAGTGRSINTEAF
d_call: NA; v_call: TRBV11-2; cdr3_aa: ASSWGLDYNEQF
d_call: NA; v_call: TRBV11-2; cdr3_aa: ASSLLTANYGYT
d_call: TRBD2; v_call: TRBV7-9; cdr3_aa: ASSPLAGGLYEQY
d_call: NA; v_call: TRBV10-1; cdr3_aa: ASSGSLDTQY
d_call: NA; v_call: TRBV23-1; cdr3_aa: ASSQFGLYKNIQY
d_call: NA; v_call: TRBV9; cdr3_aa: ASSVAGDNNQPQH
d_call: TRBD1; v_call: TRBV27; cdr3_aa: ASSHDRVKEQY
d_call: NA; v_call: TRBV13; cdr3_aa: ASTLGAKTEAF
d_call: NA; v_call: TRBV13; cdr3_aa: ASSFREATEAF
d_call: NA; v_call: TRBV14; cdr3_aa: ASSQSSAYNEQF
d_call: TRBD1; v_call: TRBV30; cdr3_aa: AWSVLGLFRTGVYEQY
d_call: TRBD1; v_call: TRBV9; cdr3_aa: ASSPGQGNYGYT
d_call: TRBD1; v_call: TRBV11-2; cdr3_aa: ASSSAGTGIEKLF
d_call: NA; v_call: TRBV7-9; cdr3_aa: ASSLVSRENYNEQF
d_call: TRBD2; v_call: TRBV7-2; cdr3_aa: ASSPSGRRGETQY
d_call: NA; v_call: TRBV27; cdr3_aa: ASSFGHYTEAF
d_call: TRBD1; v_call: TRBV6-1; cdr3_aa: ASSKPGQGIYEQY
d_call: TRBD2; v_call: TRBV4-2; cdr3_aa: ASTLTSGTTNEQF
d_call: NA; v_call: TRBV9; cdr3_aa: ASSVGGVSYEQY